The 24 T cell receptor beta chains below come from one sample, sequenced in a study of blood T cell repertoires in COVID-19 (dated by TCRdb to about 2020). The library was produced with the immunoSEQ multiplex PCR assay. TCRdb took over this immuneACCESS table, retaining in-frame rearrangements with V and J assigned. Such tables are incomplete; in checked studies, under half of the missing clones stem from an unresolved V gene, and the remainder is unexplained. The sample data list 230,000 or so clones, and approximately 84% of these were observed just once. The ten largest account for less than 5.5% of the sample. Sequenced: peripheral blood. The receptor set was obtained from a man aged 45 to 65 with active or convalescent COVID-19.

This clone is a singleton in its sample. The chain uses TRBV2 and TRBJ2-2; TRBD2 aligns across 12 bases. This CDR3 contains 16 residues. Per germline, CDR1 SNHLY and CDR2 FYNNEI. Unmatched junction bases numbered 3, after V lost 4 bases and J lost 3 bases. CDR3 bases: TGTGCCAGCAGTGGAGCTAGCGGGGGGGACACCGGGGAGCTGTTTTTT. As protein: CASSGASGGDTGELFF.

J is TRBJ1-5 and V is TRBV28, with D uncertain. The CDR3 runs 12 residues. Germline V CDR1 and CDR2: MDHEN, SYDVKM. Trimming removed 10 bases at V and 4 bases at J, with 11 bases between. CDR3 sequence: CATRVGNQPQHF. The DNA for the CDR3 is TGTGCCACCCGAGTCGGGAATCAGCCCCAGCATTTT.

The chain uses TRBV11-3 and TRBJ2-1, with 16 bases matching TRBD2. In germline, CDR1 is SGHNT, CDR2 YENEEA. The junction had 7 bases not matched to a gene; V was cut back by 4 bases and J by 1 base. This CDR3 has 19 amino acids. The CDR3 coding sequence is TGTGCCAGCAGCTCGGGACTAGCGGGGGGGCCTAGGTCCTACAATGAGCAGTTCTTC. It codes for CASSSGLAGGPRSYNEQFF. Full variable domain (outside the CDR3, taken from reference TRBV11-3 and TRBJ2-1): EAGVVQSPRYKIIEKKQPVAFWCNPISGHNTLYWYLQNLGQGPELLIRYENEEAVDDSQLPKDRFSAERLKGVDSTLKIQPAELGDSAVYLCASSSGLAGGPRSYNEQFFGPGTRLTVL.

The chain employs TRBV4-2 and TRBJ2-6; 10 nucleotides align to TRBD1. V lost 1 base, J lost 0 bases, and 3 bases stayed unmatched. The length of the CDR3 is 18 residues. CDR1 is LGHNA and CDR2 is YNFKEQ in the germline V gene. CDR3 amino acids: CASSQVRTGGSGANVLTF. The CDR3 DNA sequence: TGTGCCAGCAGCCAAGTACGGACAGGGGGCTCTGGGGCCAACGTCCTGACTTTC.

This chain connects TRBV4-1 to TRBJ1-4; weak D call: TRBD1 (6 bases). Per germline, CDR1 MGHRA and CDR2 YSYEKL. This CDR3 is built from 15 residues. V was shortened by 5 bases and J by 3 bases, with 13 bases between the two germline ends. The CDR3 here is CASSTTGQANEKLFF. CDR3 in DNA: TGCGCCAGCAGCACCACGGGACAAGCTAATGAAAAACTGTTTTTT.

This clone was picked up one time. The chain combines TRBV12-3 or TRBV12-4 with TRBJ2-2; D not resolved. CDR3 size: 13 residues. Trimming pared 2 bases from V and 5 bases from J, leaving 6 bases between. CDR3 sequence: CASSLIRTGELFF. As DNA, the CDR3 is TGTGCCAGCAGTTTAATCAGAACCGGGGAGCTGTTTTTT.

The chain uses TRBV12-5 and TRBJ1-3; D might be TRBD1 (6 bases). Germline CDR1 and CDR2: LGHNT and FRNRAP. Trimming left V 3 bases short and J 1 base short, with 16 bases between. This CDR3 is built from 17 residues. CDR3 DNA sequence: TGTGCTAGTGGTTTCCCCCTCGGGACAAGGTCTGGAAACACCATATATTTT. It specifies CASGFPLGTRSGNTIYF.

The chain employs TRBV6-5 and TRBJ2-1; TRBD2 might be the D (6 bases). This CDR3 region has 12 residues. Germline V gene lookup returns CDR1 MNHEY and CDR2 SVGAGI. The germline V and J ends were trimmed by 5 bases and 9 bases, with 11 bases remaining between them. CDR3: CASSSRDSEQFF. In DNA, the CDR3 is TGTGCCAGCAGTAGCCGGGACTCTGAGCAGTTCTTC.

V gene TRBV19 combines with J gene TRBJ2-5; weak D call: TRBD2 (6 bases). Germline V gene lookup returns CDR1 LNHDA and CDR2 SQIVND (reference sequence). Trimming took off 5 bases at V and 5 bases at J, with 15 bases between the two ends. The CDR3 covers 14 residues. CDR3 nucleotide sequence: TGTGCCAGTAGTCCACCGGGACTTGTCGAGACCCAGTACTTC. Amino acids: CASSPPGLVETQYF.

V gene TRBV3-1 (or the pseudogene TRBV3-2) combines with J gene TRBJ2-2; 9 bases agree with TRBD1. Germline V CDR1 and CDR2: LGHDT, YNNKEL (reference sequence). The V gene end was trimmed by 1 base and the J gene end by 4 bases; junction bases not matched to a gene: 7. This CDR3 is built from 17 residues. CDR3 region: CASSQGPGQGVTGELFF. For the CDR3, the DNA is TGTGCCAGCAGCCAAGGTCCGGGACAGGGTGTCACCGGGGAGCTGTTTTTT.

The chain carries TRBV5-4 and TRBJ1-1; D possibly corresponds to TRBD1 (6 bases). The CDR3 totals 15 residues. Germline V gene lookup returns CDR1 SGHNT and CDR2 YYREEE (reference sequence). Trimming cost V 4 bases and J 1 base, with 14 bases left between them. Here the CDR3 reads CASSLRGGQNTEAFF. The CDR3 nucleotides are TGTGCCAGCAGCCTACGGGGGGGACAGAACACTGAAGCTTTCTTT.

This clone was counted only a few times. The CDR3 DNA reads as TGTGCCAGCAGTTACGGGCAGGTTACTAATTCACCCCTCCACTTT. Its translation: CASSYGQVTNSPLHF. The rearrangement uses TRBV6-2 or TRBV6-3 and TRBJ1-6; D is uncertain. CDR1 and CDR2 (germline): MNHEY, SVGEGT. Trimming removed 2 bases from V and 6 bases from J, with 11 bases in between. The CDR3 consists of 15 residues.

J is TRBJ1-1 and V is TRBV5-1; D might be TRBD1 (5 bases). V shed 2 bases and J shed 0 bases, with 11 bases lying between them. This CDR3 comprises 15 residues. Germline-derived CDR1 and CDR2 are SGHRS and YFSETQ. The CDR3 nucleotides are TGCGCCAGCAGCTTCCTGGACATCCTGAACACTGAAGCTTTCTTT. It codes for CASSFLDILNTEAFF.

The chain uses TRBV14 and TRBJ2-7; TRBD2 matches 8 bases. Germline loops: CDR1 SGHDN, CDR2 FVKESK. The CDR3 has 14 amino acids. J lost 5 bases, V lost 4 bases, and 7 bases had no gene match. The CDR3 spells CASSPTSGWNEQYF. The CDR3 nucleotides are TGTGCCAGCAGCCCTACTAGCGGTTGGAACGAGCAGTACTTC.

Remarks on this clone: Other DNA sequences of this sample code for an identical CDR3. The rearrangement links TRBV30 to TRBJ1-3; TRBD1 matches at 7 bases. The germline V gene encodes CDR1 GTSNPN and CDR2 SVGIG (reference sequence). The CDR3 covers 14 residues. The ends lost 3 bases at V and 0 bases at J; junction bases unmatched: 2. The CDR3 reads CAWSPGGSGNTIYF. CDR3 nucleotides: TGTGCCTGGAGCCCAGGGGGCTCTGGAAACACCATATATTTT.

The rearrangement links TRBV10-3 to TRBJ2-3; TRBD2 matches 13 bases. CDR1 and CDR2 (germline): ENHRY, SYGVKD. V dropped 6 bases and J dropped 1; count of bases not matched to a gene: 4. This CDR3 is 16 amino acids long. The CDR3 is CAISWTSGGGTDTQYF. In DNA form, the CDR3 reads TGTGCCATCAGCTGGACTAGCGGGGGAGGCACAGATACGCAGTATTTT.

The J gene is TRBJ1-4, the V gene TRBV3-1 (or the pseudogene TRBV3-2), with D uncertain. There are 13 residues in the CDR3. Trimming stripped 1 base from V and 8 bases from J, with 8 bases between. Germline assignment: CDR1 LGHDT and CDR2 YNNKEL (reference sequence). The CDR3 region has the DNA TGTGCCAGCAGCCAAGCCGGGAGGGAAAAACTGTTTTTT. Its translation is CASSQAGREKLFF.

This chain connects TRBV5-1 to TRBJ1-2; no clear D gene. The CDR3 has 14 amino acids. Germline lookup yields CDR1 SGHRS and CDR2 YFSETQ. V was trimmed by 1 base and J by 6 bases, leaving 13 bases between them. CDR3 loop: CASSLQDIPNGYTF. In DNA, the CDR3 is TGCGCCAGCAGCTTGCAAGACATCCCCAATGGCTACACCTTC.

The rearrangement uses TRBV5-4 and TRBJ2-7, with D maybe TRBD2 (5 bases). Trimming stripped 2 bases from V and 2 bases from J, with 14 bases between. The CDR3 has 15 amino acids. CDR1 SGHNT and CDR2 YYREEE come from the germline V gene (reference sequence). The CDR3: CASSLAPSGAYEQYF. CDR3 coding DNA: TGTGCCAGCAGCTTAGCCCCAAGCGGCGCCTACGAGCAGTACTTC.

The CDR3 reads CASSLPGGQGYF. The CDR3 coding sequence is TGTGCCAGCAGTCTCCCTGGAGGCCAAGGGTACTTC. The chain links TRBV28 to TRBJ2-7; D possibly corresponds to TRBD2 (5 bases). CDR3 length: 12 amino acids. Germline CDR1 reads MDHEN; CDR2 reads SYDVKM. Deletions cut 5 bases from V and 12 bases from J, with 17 bases between.

J is TRBJ1-6 and V is TRBV5-1, with D unclear. This CDR3 spans 15 amino acids. The germline CDR1 and CDR2 sequences are SGHRS and YFSETQ. V lost 0 bases and J 7 bases, leaving 11 bases between the germline ends. The CDR3 bases are TGCGCCAGCAGCTTGGTTGGAGGTGGGAATTCACCCCTCCACTTT. This gives the protein CASSLVGGGNSPLHF.

A few counts support this clone. V gene TRBV2 combines with J gene TRBJ1-2, with 9 nucleotides matching TRBD1. The CDR3 is 13 amino acids. The junction had 4 bases not matched to a gene; V was cut back by 8 bases and J by 3 bases. CDR1 and CDR2 (germline): SNHLY, FYNNEI. The CDR3 coding sequence is TGTGCCAGCGAACAGGGGGCGGACTATGGCTACACCTTC. It yields the protein CASEQGADYGYTF.

V gene TRBV6-2 or TRBV6-3 combines with J gene TRBJ1-1; no reliable D call. This CDR3 has 16 residues. V was clipped by 5 bases and J by 6 bases, with 22 bases between them. The germline V gene has CDR1 MNHEY and CDR2 SVGEGT. CDR3 sequence: CASSPDTRSHPSEAFF. The CDR3 DNA follows: TGTGCCAGCAGTCCCGACACTAGAAGTCACCCTTCTGAAGCTTTCTTT.

The chain carries TRBV25-1 and TRBJ1-2; the D is unclear. The CDR3 runs 12 residues. The V gene's germline CDR1 is MGHDK and CDR2 SYGVNS. Deletions cut 6 bases from V and 7 bases from J, with 12 bases between. For the CDR3, the DNA is TGTGCCAGCAGCCAAAGCGTCGGTGGCTACACCTTC. Residues: CASSQSVGGYTF.